A single sample is the source of the 2 T cell receptor beta chains below, sequenced in a study of Graves' ophthalmopathy and Graves' hyperthyroidism. TCR beta CDR3 amplification used RNA transcripts. An initial RT-PCR round employing HTBI primers preceded a second-round multiplex PCR. TCRdb independently ran MiXCR on the multiplex PCR reads; one entry per CDR3 protein. The table lists about 500,000 distinct CDR3 sequences, 14% of them singletons. Sample: blood. The receptors come from a woman aged 30 to 39 with Graves' ophthalmopathy.

This clonotype was observed at least ten times. This chain joins TRBV28 and TRBJ2-2, with 8 bases identical to TRBD1. CDR1 and CDR2 from the germline V gene are MDHEN and SYDVKM. This CDR3 contains 15 residues. J was trimmed by 3 bases and V by 4 bases; bases with no gene match: 4. In DNA, the CDR3 is TGTGCCAGCAGTTGGGGACAGGTCGACACCGGGGAGCTGTTTTTT. Amino acids: CASSWGQVDTGELFF.

This chain joins TRBV20-1 and TRBJ2-5, with D hard to call. Germline loops: CDR1 DFQATT, CDR2 SNEGSKA (reference sequence). CDR3 length equals 10 residues. V was cut by 5 bases and J by 3 bases, with 4 bases left in between. The CDR3 DNA sequence: TGCAGTGCTGGGGAAGAGACCCAGTACTTC. It yields the protein CSAGEETQYF.